These T cell receptor beta chains were read from a single sample in a study of OX40 agonist ivuxolimab in advanced cancers. TCRdb's copy holds only in-frame clones and misses some; the assay was immunoSEQ multiplex PCR. Counted here are roughly 70,000 clones, roughly 87% occurring once; the ten biggest clones make up 2% to 2.5%. Sample: CD4+ or CD8+ T cells sorted from blood, taken in a trial of the OX40 agonist ivuxolimab. The source of these receptors is an adult with an advanced solid tumor such as melanoma, head and neck, liver or kidney cancer. Both conserved end residues are part of each CDR3. A D gene is named only where the DNA matches it firmly. Some rows mark clone size as missing; the rest say once, few, many or name a class of expanded clone.

J: TRBJ2-4; D: NA; size: NA; V: TRBV6-5; DNA: TGTGCCAGCAGGACGGGGAAAGCCAAAAACATTCAGTACTTC; CDR3: CASRTGKAKNIQYF
J: TRBJ2-1; D: NA; size: NA; V: TRBV27; DNA: TGTGCCAGCAGTTTAGAGGGATTGGCCTACAATGAGCAGTTCTTC; CDR3: CASSLEGLAYNEQFF
J: TRBJ1-5; D: NA; size: NA; V: TRBV7-9; DNA: TGTGCCAGCAGCTTAGTCGGCGGAAGGCCCCAGCATTTT; CDR3: CASSLVGGRPQHF
J: TRBJ1-2; D: NA; size: NA; V: TRBV27; DNA: TGTGCCAGCAGTCGGTGGGGTAATACTAACTATGGCTACACCTTC; CDR3: CASSRWGNTNYGYTF
J: TRBJ1-1; D: NA; size: few; V: TRBV19; DNA: TGTGCCAGTAGTATCAGTCGGGGATCCACTGAAGCTTTCTTT; CDR3: CASSISRGSTEAFF
J: TRBJ1-1; D: NA; size: NA; V: TRBV27; DNA: TGTGCCAGCATCCCTGAAGCTTTCTTT; CDR3: CASIPEAFF
J: TRBJ1-6; D: NA; size: NA; V: TRBV28; DNA: TGTGCCAGCAGTTTATTTGGGGGGCCCCTCCACTTT; CDR3: CASSLFGGPLHF
J: TRBJ2-3; D: NA; size: NA; V: TRBV4-3; DNA: TGCGCCAGCAGCCAAGTTTCCCAAAACACGGGCACAGATACGCAGTATTTT; CDR3: CASSQVSQNTGTDTQYF
J: TRBJ2-3; D: TRBD2; size: NA; V: TRBV7-9; DNA: TGTGCCAGCAGCTCGCGGGAGGCCTACACAGATACGCAGTATTTT; CDR3: CASSSREAYTDTQYF
J: TRBJ1-2; D: TRBD1; size: NA; V: TRBV7-9; DNA: TGTGCCAGCAGCTCACAGGGGGCGGGCTATGGCTACACCTTC; CDR3: CASSSQGAGYGYTF
J: TRBJ2-1; D: NA; size: NA; V: TRBV9; DNA: TGTGCCAGCAGCGTCGGAACGGGCAGGTACACCAATGAGCAGTTCTTC; CDR3: CASSVGTGRYTNEQFF
J: TRBJ1-5; D: TRBD1; size: NA; V: TRBV29-1; DNA: TGCAGCGTTGCAACAGGGGCCGCAGACCAGCCCCAGCATTTT; CDR3: CSVATGAADQPQHF
J: TRBJ1-2; D: NA; size: NA; V: TRBV7-2; DNA: TGTGCCAGCAGCTTACAACAGGGAGATGGCTACACCTTC; CDR3: CASSLQQGDGYTF
J: TRBJ2-1; D: NA; size: once; V: TRBV10-3; DNA: TGTGCCATCAGTCAACGCCCCGCTGGCGGATACAATGAGCAGTTCTTC; CDR3: CAISQRPAGGYNEQFF
J: TRBJ1-5; D: NA; size: NA; V: TRBV7-9; DNA: TGTGCCAGCAGCTTACAGGGCGATAGCAATCAGCCCCAGCATTTT; CDR3: CASSLQGDSNQPQHF
J: TRBJ2-1; D: TRBD2; size: NA; V: TRBV6-6; DNA: TGTGCCAGCAGTTATCCAGCGGGAGTCCGAGATGAGCAGTTCTTC; CDR3: CASSYPAGVRDEQFF
J: TRBJ1-2; D: NA; size: NA; V: TRBV5-6; DNA: TGTGCCAGCAGCTTGGGGGCTCCAAACTATGGCTACACCTTC; CDR3: CASSLGAPNYGYTF
J: TRBJ1-1; D: NA; size: NA; V: TRBV7-2; DNA: TGTGCCAGCAGCTTTCAGAAGGTGAACACTGAAGCTTTCTTT; CDR3: CASSFQKVNTEAFF
J: TRBJ1-1; D: NA; size: NA; V: TRBV6-6; DNA: TGTGCCAGCAGTTATGGGATTGAAGCTTTCTTT; CDR3: CASSYGIEAFF
J: TRBJ1-1; D: NA; size: NA; V: TRBV18; DNA: TGTGCCAGCTCACCACAGAACAGGGCCCAGAACACTGAAGCTTTCTTT; CDR3: CASSPQNRAQNTEAFF
J: TRBJ2-2; D: TRBD1; size: NA; V: TRBV27; DNA: TGTGCCAGTACGGGACAGGCGAACACCGGGGAGCTGTTTTTT; CDR3: CASTGQANTGELFF
J: TRBJ1-1; D: NA; size: NA; V: TRBV28; DNA: TGTGCCAGCACGTCGGCCTACAGGGACCTTTGGGACGCTGAAGCTTTCTTT; CDR3: CASTSAYRDLWDAEAFF
J: TRBJ2-1; D: TRBD2; size: NA; V: TRBV6-6; DNA: TGTGCCAGCAGTTACTCTCTTAGCGGGGGGCCTGAAGAGCAGTTCTTC; CDR3: CASSYSLSGGPEEQFF
J: TRBJ1-3; D: NA; size: NA; V: TRBV5-1; DNA: TGCGCCAGCAGCTTTTCCCCCGCCGGCGGGGGAGCTGGAAACACCATATATTTT; CDR3: CASSFSPAGGGAGNTIYF
J: TRBJ2-4; D: TRBD2; size: once; V: TRBV6-5; DNA: TGTGCCAGCAGTTACCGAAGCGGGGGAGGTTTAAACATTCAGTACTTC; CDR3: CASSYRSGGGLNIQYF
J: TRBJ1-2; D: NA; size: NA; V: TRBV18; DNA: TGTGCCAGCTCACCCAATGAGGGTGACAACTATGGCTACACCTTC; CDR3: CASSPNEGDNYGYTF
J: TRBJ1-5; D: NA; size: NA; V: TRBV2; DNA: TGTGCCAGCAGTGAACAGGGAGATTATAGCAATCAGCCCCAGCATTTT; CDR3: CASSEQGDYSNQPQHF
J: TRBJ2-5; D: TRBD2; size: NA; V: TRBV30; DNA: TGTGCCTGGAGTGTCCTCCGAGGTCGACTAGCTTTGGGGAAAGAGACCCAGTACTTC; CDR3: CAWSVLRGRLALGKETQYF
J: TRBJ2-5; D: NA; size: NA; V: TRBV6-5; DNA: TGTGCCAGCAGTTCGAGGGGGGAAGAGACCCAGTACTTC; CDR3: CASSSRGEETQYF
J: TRBJ2-3; D: TRBD2; size: NA; V: TRBV4-2; DNA: TGTGCCAGCAGCCGGGTACTAGCGGGGGGTGGAACAGATACGCAGTATTTT; CDR3: CASSRVLAGGGTDTQYF
J: TRBJ2-1; D: TRBD2; size: NA; V: TRBV7-2; DNA: TGTGCCAGCAGCTTACAAGCGGGAAGTGAGCAGTTCTTC; CDR3: CASSLQAGSEQFF
J: TRBJ2-7; D: TRBD1; size: NA; V: TRBV7-9; DNA: TGTGCCGGTTCGGGACAGGGGAACGAGCAGTACTTC; CDR3: CAGSGQGNEQYF
J: TRBJ2-1; D: NA; size: NA; V: TRBV5-6; DNA: TGTGCCAGCAGCCCCACTGGGGGCGAGATCTACAATGAGCAGTTCTTC; CDR3: CASSPTGGEIYNEQFF
J: TRBJ2-7; D: NA; size: NA; V: TRBV5-1; DNA: TGCGCCAGCAGCAAGGACAGCTTACTCTCCTACGAGCAGTACTTC; CDR3: CASSKDSLLSYEQYF
J: TRBJ2-3; D: TRBD2; size: once; V: TRBV18; DNA: TGTGCCAGCTCACCGGAACTAGCGGGAGTTGGCACAGATACGCAGTATTTT; CDR3: CASSPELAGVGTDTQYF
J: TRBJ1-5; D: TRBD1; size: NA; V: TRBV20-1; DNA: TGCAGTGCTAGCACAGGGGGGCCCCAGCATTTT; CDR3: CSASTGGPQHF
J: TRBJ1-1; D: NA; size: NA; V: TRBV19; DNA: TGTGCCAGTAGTACGACCCCGGACGGAGAAGCTTTCTTT; CDR3: CASSTTPDGEAFF
J: TRBJ2-6; D: NA; size: NA; V: TRBV7-2; DNA: TGTGCCCGAGGGAGGACCGTCACCTCTGGGGCCAACGTCCTGACTTTC; CDR3: CARGRTVTSGANVLTF
J: TRBJ1-5; D: NA; size: NA; V: TRBV18; DNA: TGTGCCAGCTCCCTAGGAAAGGGAGAGCCCCAGCATTTT; CDR3: CASSLGKGEPQHF
J: TRBJ1-3; D: NA; size: NA; V: TRBV15; DNA: TGTGCCACCAGCAGAGGGTGGGCCGGCGCTGGAAACACCATATATTTT; CDR3: CATSRGWAGAGNTIYF
J: TRBJ2-7; D: NA; size: once; V: TRBV5-1; DNA: TGCGCCAGCAGCTTCGAAAACAGCTACGAGCAGTACTTC; CDR3: CASSFENSYEQYF
J: TRBJ2-1; D: NA; size: NA; V: TRBV5-6; DNA: TGTGCCAGCAGTCAAGGTGGTGGACGGTACAATGAGCAGTTCTTC; CDR3: CASSQGGGRYNEQFF
J: TRBJ2-3; D: TRBD1; size: NA; V: TRBV28; DNA: TGTGCCAGCAGTTCAGGGGGTCCCACAGATACGCAGTATTTT; CDR3: CASSSGGPTDTQYF
J: TRBJ1-4; D: NA; size: few; V: TRBV7-2; DNA: TGTGCCAGCAGCTTAGCGCACGGGGAGAATGAAAAACTGTTTTTT; CDR3: CASSLAHGENEKLFF
J: TRBJ2-7; D: TRBD1; size: NA; V: TRBV6-4; DNA: TGTGCCAGCAGTTTATCACAGGGGGCTATCTACGAGCAGTACTTC; CDR3: CASSLSQGAIYEQYF
J: TRBJ1-2; D: TRBD1; size: NA; V: TRBV29-1; DNA: TGCAGCGTTGAAGACCCCAGGGGGCGCAGTAATGGCTACACCTTC; CDR3: CSVEDPRGRSNGYTF
J: TRBJ2-5; D: NA; size: NA; V: TRBV25-1; DNA: TGTGCCAGCAGTGAACAAGAGACCCAGTACTTC; CDR3: CASSEQETQYF
J: TRBJ1-6; D: NA; size: NA; V: TRBV27; DNA: TGTGCCAGCAGTTCCTCTAGGGGCTCCTATAATTCACCCCTCCACTTT; CDR3: CASSSSRGSYNSPLHF
J: TRBJ2-7; D: NA; size: NA; V: TRBV6-1; DNA: TGTGCCAGCAGTGAACTAGGGGTTTCGTCCTACGAGCAGTACTTC; CDR3: CASSELGVSSYEQYF
J: TRBJ2-3; D: TRBD1; size: NA; V: TRBV10-2; DNA: TGCGCCAGCACCTCTACAGGGGGAATCTCCACAGATACGCAGTATTTT; CDR3: CASTSTGGISTDTQYF
J: TRBJ2-3; D: NA; size: NA; V: TRBV5-5; DNA: TGTGCCAGCAGCTTAGTAGGGGGAAGTTCCACAGATACGCAGTATTTT; CDR3: CASSLVGGSSTDTQYF
J: TRBJ2-4; D: NA; size: NA; V: TRBV29-1; DNA: TGCAGCGTTGAACCGGCAGGGGGGGATGTCCACTTC; CDR3: CSVEPAGGDVHF
J: TRBJ2-7; D: NA; size: NA; V: TRBV15; DNA: TGTGCCACCCATTGGGACAAGACCTCCTACGAGCAGTACTTC; CDR3: CATHWDKTSYEQYF
J: TRBJ2-5; D: NA; size: NA; V: TRBV28; DNA: TGTGCCAGCAGTTTAGTCAGGGGCGGGGGAGAGACCCAGTACTTC; CDR3: CASSLVRGGGETQYF
J: TRBJ1-4; D: TRBD1; size: NA; V: TRBV6-6; DNA: TGTGCCAGCAGTTACGAGGCAGGGGGTAATGAAAAACTGTTTTTT; CDR3: CASSYEAGGNEKLFF
J: TRBJ2-5; D: TRBD2; size: NA; V: TRBV29-1; DNA: TGCAGCGGAGCGGGGGGGCCGGGGGAGACCCAGTACTTC; CDR3: CSGAGGPGETQYF